This record looks at one TCR beta chain sequence and its context. What it recognizes is unknown. The data are from a study of vaccination and CD4 T cells after COVID-19. Treatment specified: roughly 11-day PBMC culture with coronavirus spike peptide pools or control peptides (ViraFEST assay). Germline trimming cut 5 bases from V and 6 bases from J; bases unmatched to any gene: 5. From germline, CDR1 is SEHNR and CDR2 FQNEAQ (reference sequence). The CDR3 covers 16 residues. The Oncomine TCR Beta short-read assay sequenced DNA from cultured CD4+ T cells. TCRdb passed the PCR reads through MiXCR, listing each CDR3 protein once. The table includes about 3,800 distinct CDR3 sequences, 15% to 20% detected once.

The chain carries TRBV7-9 and TRBJ2-1, with 15 bases fitting TRBD2. Sequences were obtained from CD4+ T cells from blood, cultured in vitro. The receptor comes from a human donor who had recovered from COVID-19. The CDR3 nucleotides are TGTGCCAGCAGCCCCGTGGGACTAGCGGGGGGCAATGAGCAGTTCTTC. It codes for CASSPVGLAGGNEQFF.